This TCR beta chain derives from a study of blood T cells in healthy people across ages. PCR was performed a second time for roughly 7 to 12 cycles using a sample-barcoded 5' primer and a J-beta primer mix. Using its own MiXCR run on the 5' RACE reads, TCRdb lists one record per CDR3 protein. Altogether some 1,000,000 distinct CDR3 sequences are present, under 30% being singletons, with the ten largest covering approximately 0.71%. The same specimen was also included in a second study, on T cells of mothers and their children. That work states: No persistent microchimeric T cell clones were detected at roughly 94 clones per million clonotypes sensitivity.

The sample taken for sequencing was blood. This receptor was taken from a girl under 10 years old in good health.

The CDR3 DNA reads TGCAGTGCTAGAGATCCCGGGGGCAGGGGCTACGAGCAGTACTTC. Translation gives CSARDPGGRGYEQYF. The chain uses TRBV20-1 and TRBJ2-5, with D possibly being TRBD1 or TRBD2 (6 bases each). The J call may be in error: the DNA end matches TRBJ2-7 better. The CDR3 is made up of 15 amino acids. Germline V gene data show CDR1 as DFQATT and CDR2 as SNEGSKA (reference sequence).